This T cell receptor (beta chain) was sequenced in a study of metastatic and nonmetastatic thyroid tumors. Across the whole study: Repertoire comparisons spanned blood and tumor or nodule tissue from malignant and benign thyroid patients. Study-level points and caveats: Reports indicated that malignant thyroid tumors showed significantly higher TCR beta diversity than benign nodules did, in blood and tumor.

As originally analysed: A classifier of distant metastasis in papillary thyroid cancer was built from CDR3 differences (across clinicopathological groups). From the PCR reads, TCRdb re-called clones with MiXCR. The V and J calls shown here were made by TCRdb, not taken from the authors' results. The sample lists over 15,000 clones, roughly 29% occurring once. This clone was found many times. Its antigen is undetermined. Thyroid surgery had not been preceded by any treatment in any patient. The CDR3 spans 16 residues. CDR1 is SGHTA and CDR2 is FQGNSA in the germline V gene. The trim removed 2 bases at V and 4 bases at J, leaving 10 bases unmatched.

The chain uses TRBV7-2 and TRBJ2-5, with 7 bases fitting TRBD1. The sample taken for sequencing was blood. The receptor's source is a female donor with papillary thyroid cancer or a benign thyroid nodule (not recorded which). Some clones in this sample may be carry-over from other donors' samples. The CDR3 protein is CASSLYRGSGTETQYF. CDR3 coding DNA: TGTGCCAGCAGCTTATACAGGGGTTCGGGTACAGAGACCCAGTACTTC.